This T cell receptor (beta chain) is from a study of graft-versus-host responses after intestinal transplantation. General observations from the study: Some patients had graft-donor T cell macrochimerism. In their allografts, the ratios of graft-versus-host to host-versus-graft T cell clones were high.

Data came from immunoSEQ multiplex PCR; TCRdb stores just in-frame clones and leaves some out. The sample holds 40,000 or so clones; roughly four fifths are singletons and the top ten take around 3.2%. Turning to this clone: Its specificity is unknown.

CDR3 length: 15 residues. Trimming left V 3 bases short and J 7 bases short, with 17 bases between. CDR1 and CDR2 from the germline V gene are ENHRY and SYGVKD. The specimen was PBMCs, collected about 1,000 days after transplant. The J gene is TRBJ2-3, the V gene TRBV10-3, with D perhaps TRBD1 (6 bases). The TCR comes from a human patient who received an intestinal transplant, so some T cells may come from the graft donor. The CDR3 is CAISDPDLRGNTQYF. The CDR3 nucleotides read TGTGCCATCAGTGACCCCGATTTAAGGGGGAATACGCAGTATTTT.